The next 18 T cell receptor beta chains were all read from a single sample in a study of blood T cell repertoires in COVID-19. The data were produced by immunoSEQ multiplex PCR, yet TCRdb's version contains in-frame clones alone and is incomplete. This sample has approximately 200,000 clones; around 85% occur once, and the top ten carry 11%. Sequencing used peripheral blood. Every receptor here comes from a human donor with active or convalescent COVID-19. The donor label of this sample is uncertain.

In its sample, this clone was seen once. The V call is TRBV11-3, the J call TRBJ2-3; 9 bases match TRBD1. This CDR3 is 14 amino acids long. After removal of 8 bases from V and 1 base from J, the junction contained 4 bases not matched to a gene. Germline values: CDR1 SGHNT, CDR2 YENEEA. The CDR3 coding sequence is TGTGCCAGCGGACAGGGGAGGGGCACAGATACGCAGTATTTT. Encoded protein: CASGQGRGTDTQYF.

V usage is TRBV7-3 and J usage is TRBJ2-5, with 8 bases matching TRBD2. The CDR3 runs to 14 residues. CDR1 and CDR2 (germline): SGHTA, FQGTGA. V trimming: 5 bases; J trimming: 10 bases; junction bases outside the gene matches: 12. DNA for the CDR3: TGTGCCAGCAGCCCCGGCGCGGGAGGAGGTTACCAGTACTTC. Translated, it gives CASSPGAGGGYQYF.

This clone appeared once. This CDR3 reads CASSLGGTGTGTSPLHF. CDR3 nucleotides: TGTGCCAGCAGCTTAGGCGGGACCGGGACAGGGACTTCACCCCTCCACTTT. The chain is built from TRBV7-2 and TRBJ1-6, with 9 bases matching TRBD1. Germline V gives CDR1 SGHTA, CDR2 FQGNSA. The V segment lost 1 base and the J segment 9 bases; nucleotides outside the gene matches: 10. CDR3 length: 17 amino acids.

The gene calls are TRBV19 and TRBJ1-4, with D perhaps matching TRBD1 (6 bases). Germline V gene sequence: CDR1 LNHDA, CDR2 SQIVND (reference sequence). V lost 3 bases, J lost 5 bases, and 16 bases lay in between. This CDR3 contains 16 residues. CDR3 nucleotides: TGTGCCAGTAGTATTCCCGGACAGTCACCGAATGAAAAACTGTTTTTT. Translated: CASSIPGQSPNEKLFF.

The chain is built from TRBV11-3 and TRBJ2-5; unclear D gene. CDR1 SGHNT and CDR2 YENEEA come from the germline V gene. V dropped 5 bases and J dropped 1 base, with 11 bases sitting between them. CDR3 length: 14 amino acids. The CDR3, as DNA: TGTGCCAGCAGCCGCCAACTCCTCCAAGAGACCCAGTACTTC. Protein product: CASSRQLLQETQYF.

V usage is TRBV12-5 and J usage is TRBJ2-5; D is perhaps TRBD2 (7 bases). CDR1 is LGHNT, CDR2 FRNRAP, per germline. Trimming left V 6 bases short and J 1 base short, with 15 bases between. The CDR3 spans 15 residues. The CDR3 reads CASGARGAPQETQYF. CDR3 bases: TGTGCTAGTGGCGCTCGGGGGGCCCCCCAAGAGACCCAGTACTTC.

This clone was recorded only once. This chain's CDR3 is CASSGRDTEAFF. The CDR3 DNA follows: TGTGCCAGCAGCGGGAGGGACACTGAAGCTTTCTTT. The V call is TRBV9, the J call TRBJ1-1; D is undetermined. Per germline, CDR1 SGDLS and CDR2 YYNGEE. Trimming removed 3 bases at V and 3 bases at J, with 6 bases between. The CDR3 spans 12 residues.

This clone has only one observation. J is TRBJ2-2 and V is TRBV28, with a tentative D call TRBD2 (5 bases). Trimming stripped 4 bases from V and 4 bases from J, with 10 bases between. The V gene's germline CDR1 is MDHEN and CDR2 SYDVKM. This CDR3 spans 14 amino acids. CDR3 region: CASSWPRGTGELFF. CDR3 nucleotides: TGTGCCAGCAGTTGGCCCCGGGGCACCGGGGAGCTGTTTTTT.

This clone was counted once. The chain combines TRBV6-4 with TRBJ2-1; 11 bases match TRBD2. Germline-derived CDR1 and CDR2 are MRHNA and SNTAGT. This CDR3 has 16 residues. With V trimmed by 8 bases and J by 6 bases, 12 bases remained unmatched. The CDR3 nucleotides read TGTGCCAGCGCCATGACTAGCGGGACCTCGGGCAATGAGCAGTTCTTC. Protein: CASAMTSGTSGNEQFF.

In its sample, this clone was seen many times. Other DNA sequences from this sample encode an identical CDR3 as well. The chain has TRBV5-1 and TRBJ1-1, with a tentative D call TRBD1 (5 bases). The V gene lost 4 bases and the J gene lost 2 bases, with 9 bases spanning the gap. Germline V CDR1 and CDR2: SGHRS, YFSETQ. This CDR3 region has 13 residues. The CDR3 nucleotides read TGCGCCAGCAGCCTAGGGGTAAACACTGAAGCTTTCTTT. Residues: CASSLGVNTEAFF.

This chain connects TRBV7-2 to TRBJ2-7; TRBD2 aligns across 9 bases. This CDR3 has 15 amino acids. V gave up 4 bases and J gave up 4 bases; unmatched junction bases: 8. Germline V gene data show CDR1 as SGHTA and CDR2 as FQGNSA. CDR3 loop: CASSWGVAGVYEQYF. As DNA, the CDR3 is TGTGCCAGCAGCTGGGGGGTAGCGGGGGTGTACGAGCAGTACTTC.

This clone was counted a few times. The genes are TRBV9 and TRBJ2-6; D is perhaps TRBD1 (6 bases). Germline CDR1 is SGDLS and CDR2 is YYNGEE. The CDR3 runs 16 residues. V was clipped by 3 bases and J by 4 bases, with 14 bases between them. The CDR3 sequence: CASSDPGQTGANVLTF. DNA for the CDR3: TGTGCCAGCAGCGATCCGGGACAAACGGGGGCCAACGTCCTGACTTTC.

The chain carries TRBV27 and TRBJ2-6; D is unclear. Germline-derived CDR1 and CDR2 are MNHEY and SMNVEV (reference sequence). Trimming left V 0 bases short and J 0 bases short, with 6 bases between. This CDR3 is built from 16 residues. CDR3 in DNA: TGTGCCAGCAGTTTATCGACTCCCTCTGGGGCCAACGTCCTGACTTTC. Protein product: CASSLSTPSGANVLTF.

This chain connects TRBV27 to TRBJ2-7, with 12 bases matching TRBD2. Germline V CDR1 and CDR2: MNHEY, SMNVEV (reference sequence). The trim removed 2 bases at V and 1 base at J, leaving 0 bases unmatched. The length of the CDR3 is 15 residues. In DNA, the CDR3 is TGTGCCAGCAGTTTAACTAGCGGGGGGTCCTACGAGCAGTACTTC. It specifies CASSLTSGGSYEQYF.

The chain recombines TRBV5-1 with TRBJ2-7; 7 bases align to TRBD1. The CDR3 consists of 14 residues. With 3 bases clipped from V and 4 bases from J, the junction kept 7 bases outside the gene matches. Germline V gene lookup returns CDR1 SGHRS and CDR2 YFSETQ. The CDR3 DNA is TGCGCCAGCAGCTCCGGGACAGTAGAGTACGAGCAGTACTTC. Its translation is CASSSGTVEYEQYF.

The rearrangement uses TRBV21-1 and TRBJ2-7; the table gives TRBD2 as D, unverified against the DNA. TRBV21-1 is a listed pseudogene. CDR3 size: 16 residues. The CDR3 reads CASSKHSLAGCYEQYF. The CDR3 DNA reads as TGTGCCAGCAGCAAACACTCTTTAGCGGGATGTTACGAGCAGTACTTC.

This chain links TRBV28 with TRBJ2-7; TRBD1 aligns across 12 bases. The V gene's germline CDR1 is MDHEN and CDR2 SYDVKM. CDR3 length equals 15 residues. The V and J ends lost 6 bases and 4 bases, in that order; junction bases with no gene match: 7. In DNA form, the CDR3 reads TGTGCCAGCAGCCTACCGGGACAGGGGGCTTACGAGCAGTACTTC. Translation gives CASSLPGQGAYEQYF.

The CDR3: CADGTSGTTDTQYF. CDR3 nucleotide sequence: TGTGCCGACGGAACTAGCGGGACTACAGATACGCAGTATTTT. The rearrangement uses TRBV7-2 and TRBJ2-3; 10 bases fit TRBD2. V gave up 11 bases and J gave up 3 bases; unmatched junction bases: 8. The CDR3 is made up of 14 amino acids. The germline CDR1 and CDR2 sequences are SGHTA and FQGNSA.